The source of this T cell receptor beta chain is a study of OX40 agonist ivuxolimab in advanced cancers. Background on the study: Ivuxolimab, which patients received intravenously every 2 weeks, was dosed at 0.01 to 10 mg/kg. General study findings and limits: Patients with a partial response at 0.1-3.0 mg/kg had among the lowest clonal expansion. In general, CD8+ T cells held more expanded clones than CD4+ did, on average. Antigen specificity remained undetermined for the expanded peripheral T cells.

Notes on this clone: Its antigen is not known.

Here immunoSEQ multiplex PCR was the method, and the copy in TCRdb shows in-frame clones only, minus some. The data hold 100,000 or so clones, with 85% to 95% observed a single time. Trimming stripped 4 bases from V and 1 base from J, with 7 bases between. The germline V gene has CDR1 MGHDK and CDR2 SYGVNS. The CDR3 extends over 13 amino acids. The chain is built from TRBV25-1 and TRBJ1-1; D is unresolved. The origin of this receptor is an adult with an advanced solid tumor such as melanoma, head and neck, liver or kidney cancer. The sample was CD4+ or CD8+ T cells sorted from blood, taken in a trial of the OX40 agonist ivuxolimab. CDR3 in DNA: TGTGCCAGCAGTGGGGGAGGGAACACTGAAGCTTTCTTT. It specifies CASSGGGNTEAFF.